The 15 T cell receptor beta chains below come from one sample, sequenced in a study of T cells in Graves' hyperthyroidism and ophthalmopathy. Researchers took RNA transcripts and amplified the TCR beta CDR3 regions from them. First-round RT-PCR of the TCR CDR3 relied on the HTBI primer set. One entry per CDR3 protein results from TCRdb running MiXCR on the multiplex PCR reads. Of over 400,000 distinct CDR3 sequences in the sample, under 25% were seen once. Source material: blood. All receptors come from a woman in her 70s with Graves' ophthalmopathy.

V gene TRBV19 combines with J gene TRBJ1-6; TRBD1 agrees at 8 bases. The germline V gene has CDR1 LNHDA and CDR2 SQIVND (reference sequence). CDR3 length equals 12 residues. Trimming cost V 10 bases and J 7 bases; bases outside gene matches: 3. The CDR3 DNA reads as TGTGCCACCCGGACAGGGAATTCACCCCTCCACTTT. Translated: CATRTGNSPLHF. Together with reference TRBV19 and TRBJ1-6, the CDR3 gives the full variable domain: DGGITQSPKYLFRKEGQNVTLSCEQNLNHDAMYWYRQDPGQGLRLIYYSQIVNDFQKGDIAEGYSVSREKKESFPLTVTSAQKNPTAFYLCATRTGNSPLHFGNGTRLTVT.

The chain joins TRBV7-2 to TRBJ2-7; 8 positions match TRBD2. The CDR3 totals 16 residues. J lost 0 bases, V lost 4 bases, and 8 bases had no gene match. Germline V gene lookup returns CDR1 SGHTA and CDR2 FQGNSA. The CDR3 nucleotides read TGTGCCAGCAGCTATCACGGCCTAGCGGGCTCCTACGAGCAGTACTTC. This encodes CASSYHGLAGSYEQYF.

In its sample, this clonotype was seen many times. V and J are TRBV18 and TRBJ1-1; no firm D call. V lost 0 bases to trimming and J lost 11 bases, with 10 bases between them. This CDR3 has 12 residues. Germline loops: CDR1 KGHSH, CDR2 LQKENI. The CDR3 sequence is CASSPPGKTAFF. Written as DNA, the CDR3 is TGTGCCAGCTCACCACCTGGCAAAACGGCTTTCTTT.

This chain joins TRBV18 and TRBJ1-2; unclear D gene. V was pared by 5 bases and J by 2 bases, with 12 bases between. This CDR3 contains 14 residues. Germline V lookup: CDR1 KGHSH, CDR2 LQKENI. The DNA of the CDR3 is TGTGCCAGCTCAGGGGTTTCAGAGAACTATGGCTACACCTTC. Translated: CASSGVSENYGYTF. Full variable domain (outside the CDR3, taken from reference TRBV18 and TRBJ1-2): NAGVMQNPRHLVRRRGQEARLRCSPMKGHSHVYWYRQLPEEGLKFMVYLQKENIIDESGMPKERFSAEFPKEGPSILRIQQVVRGDSAAYFCASSGVSENYGYTFGSGTRLTVV.

The V and J genes are TRBV5-5 and TRBJ2-1; 8 nucleotides align to TRBD2. V dropped 3 bases and J dropped 0; count of bases not matched to a gene: 8. CDR3 length: 17 residues. In germline, CDR1 is SGHKS, CDR2 YYEKEE (reference sequence). The DNA of the CDR3 is TGTGCCAGCAGCTCTCAGGGCGGGGGGAGCTCCTACAATGAGCAGTTCTTC. Protein sequence: CASSSQGGGSSYNEQFF.

Comments on this clonotype: At one boundary the junction diverges from the germline segment, which might be a read error. The chain employs TRBV19 and TRBJ2-7; 8 nucleotides match TRBD2. The CDR3 runs 13 residues. Looked up from germline, CDR1 is LNHDA and CDR2 is SQIVND (reference sequence). Here the CDR3 reads CASSSGSYYEQCF. CDR3 nucleotide sequence: TGTGCCAGTAGCAGCGGGAGTTATTACGAGCAGTGCTTC.

This clonotype has a handful of counts. The chain employs TRBV7-2 and TRBJ1-2; D not resolved. Germline V lookup: CDR1 SGHTA, CDR2 FQGNSA. This CDR3 has 14 residues. V shed 5 bases and J shed 1 base, with 11 bases lying between them. For the CDR3, the DNA is TGTGCCAGCAGCAAGGTGCGGGGTAACTATGGCTACACCTTC. The encoded protein is CASSKVRGNYGYTF.

The genes are TRBV15 and TRBJ2-7; no clear D gene. This CDR3 is built from 16 residues. The germline V and J ends were trimmed by 3 bases and 0 bases, with 15 bases remaining between them. Germline V CDR1 and CDR2: LNHNV, YYDKDF (reference sequence). The CDR3 DNA follows: TGTGCCACCAGCAGCGCTCACCGGCTTTCCTCCTACGAGCAGTACTTC. Translated, it gives CATSSAHRLSSYEQYF. The full variable domain, in which reference TRBV15 and TRBJ2-7 provide the parts outside the CDR3, is DAMVIQNPRYQVTQFGKPVTLSCSQTLNHNVMYWYQQKSSQAPKLLFHYYDKDFNNEADTPDNFQSRRPNTSFCFLDIRSPGLGDTAMYLCATSSAHRLSSYEQYFGPGTRLTVT.

This clonotype turned up a few times. The chain carries TRBV5-1 and TRBJ1-2; D remains ambiguous. Germline lookup yields CDR1 SGHRS and CDR2 YFSETQ. The CDR3 sequence is 14 residues long. V was clipped by 7 bases and J by 0 bases, with 13 bases between them. The CDR3 loop reads CASHQDATNYGYTF. CDR3 in DNA: TGCGCCAGCCACCAGGACGCAACTAACTATGGCTACACCTTC.

This clonotype was detected many times. The chain is built from TRBV6-1 and TRBJ1-1, with a weak D call TRBD1 (6 bases). This CDR3 region has 13 residues. Germline values: CDR1 MNHNS, CDR2 SASEGT. Trimming cost V 5 bases and J 3 bases, with 10 bases left between them. The CDR3 DNA reads as TGTGCCAGCAGTTATGGACAGTACACTGAAGCTTTCTTT. Amino acids: CASSYGQYTEAFF.

This clonotype was seen more than once but under ten times. The gene calls are TRBV25-1 and TRBJ2-1; 7 bases agree with TRBD1. The V gene's germline CDR1 is MGHDK and CDR2 SYGVNS. J was trimmed by 7 bases and V by 2 bases; bases with no gene match: 5. This CDR3 spans 14 amino acids. As DNA, the CDR3 is TGTGCCAGCAGTGAAAAGGGGGCGAGGAATGAGCAGTTCTTC. Amino acid sequence: CASSEKGARNEQFF.

The rearrangement uses TRBV19 and TRBJ1-1; 8 bases map to TRBD1. CDR1 LNHDA and CDR2 SQIVND come from the germline V gene (reference sequence). The CDR3 runs 17 residues. V lost 6 bases and J lost 1; bases outside the gene matches: 13. Here the CDR3 reads CASRKKTGASTNTEAFF. The CDR3 region has the DNA TGTGCCAGTAGAAAGAAGACAGGGGCTTCTACGAACACTGAAGCTTTCTTT.

This chain uses TRBV20-1 with TRBJ1-5; D unresolved. V was trimmed by 1 base and J by 11 bases, leaving 12 bases between them. CDR3 length: 12 amino acids. Per germline, CDR1 DFQATT and CDR2 SNEGSKA (reference sequence). CDR3 DNA: TGCAGTGCTAGAGGAGGAATGATGGCCCAGCATTTT. This encodes CSARGGMMAQHF.

This chain links TRBV6-1 with TRBJ1-2, with a tentative D call TRBD1 (5 bases). The CDR3 contains 13 residues. Germline CDR1 is MNHNS and CDR2 is SASEGT. Trimming cost V 7 bases and J 2 bases, with 11 bases left between them. CDR3 coding DNA: TGTGCCAGCAAAATAGGGGCCAACTATGGCTACACCTTC. Protein product: CASKIGANYGYTF.

The genes are TRBV5-6 and TRBJ1-1; a weak D match, TRBD1 (6 bases). Germline V CDR1 and CDR2: SGHDT, YYEEEE. V was shortened by 0 bases and J by 1 base, with 10 bases between the two germline ends. There are 15 residues in the CDR3. The CDR3 DNA follows: TGTGCCAGCAGCTTGGTAACAGGGCCGAACACTGAAGCTTTCTTT. Amino acids: CASSLVTGPNTEAFF. Drawing the rest from reference TRBV5-6 and TRBJ1-1, the complete variable domain is DAGVTQSPTHLIKTRGQQVTLRCSPKSGHDTVSWYQQALGQGPQFIFQYYEEEERQRGNFPDRFSGHQFPNYSSELNVNALLLGDSALYLCASSLVTGPNTEAFFGQGTRLTVV.